This is a list of T cell receptor beta chains from one sample in a study of cytomegalovirus exposure and HLA in healthy donors. Generated by immunoSEQ multiplex PCR, the TCRdb table keeps only in-frame clones and is missing some. The sample lists about 130,000 clones, over 70% occurring once. The sequencing input was PBMCs. The receptors derive from a female donor in good health and CMV-seronegative. CDR3s include the opening cysteine and the closing phenylalanine or tryptophan. Fields, in order: V gene, CDR3 protein.

TRBV27	CASSFRMGQLNTEAFF
TRBV5-8	CASSVGLPGAFF
TRBV19	CASSMGLEGNEQFF
TRBV11-2	CASSSRPGEVTDTQYF
TRBV18	CASSGQENTEAFF
TRBV7-8	CASSLGLPEGGELFF
TRBV4-1	CASSQGTTGGSGAKNIQYF
TRBV25-1	CASSAPTENTGELFF
TRBV7-9	CAGESVNGELFF
TRBV5-1	CASSDRERRGHGELFF
TRBV5-1	CASSVGRDPTVYGYTF
TRBV5-6	CASSLRGGSVVGGYTF
TRBV7-9	CASSLALDSSYEQYF
TRBV2	CASRPEISYGYTF
TRBV13	CASSDTLRGARGNNEQFF
TRBV6-6	CASSYSTGLGAFF
TRBV30	CAWRRAYGYTF
TRBV2	CASSLEGQGGNEQFF
TRBV13	CASSLGLSRGNSYEQYF
TRBV5-1	CASSLVAGGSNEQFF